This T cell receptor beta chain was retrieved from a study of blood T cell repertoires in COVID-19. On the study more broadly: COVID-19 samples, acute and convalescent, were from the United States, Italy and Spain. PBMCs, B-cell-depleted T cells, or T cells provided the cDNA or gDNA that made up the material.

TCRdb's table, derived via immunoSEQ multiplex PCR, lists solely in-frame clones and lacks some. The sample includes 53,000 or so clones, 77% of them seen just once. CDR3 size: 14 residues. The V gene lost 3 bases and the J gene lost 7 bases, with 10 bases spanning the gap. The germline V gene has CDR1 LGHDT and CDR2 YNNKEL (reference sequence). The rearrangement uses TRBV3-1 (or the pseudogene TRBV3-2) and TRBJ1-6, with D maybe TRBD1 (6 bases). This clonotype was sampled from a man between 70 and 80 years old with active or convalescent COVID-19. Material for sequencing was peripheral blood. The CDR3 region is CASSQGHSNSPLHF. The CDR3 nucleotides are TGTGCCAGCAGCCAGGGACATTCCAATTCACCCCTCCACTTT.